This T cell receptor (beta chain) is from a study of T-cell memory formation after mild COVID-19. Study-wide findings and caveats: Some SARS-CoV-2-responding clones were already detected in memory before infection.

Germline V gene sequence: CDR1 MNHEY, CDR2 SMNVEV (reference sequence). Trimming removed 3 bases at V and 8 bases at J, with 18 bases between. CDR3 length: 15 amino acids. About this clonotype itself: Its antigen is unidentified.

It was 5'RACE with constant-segment primers that produced the TCR alpha and TCR beta cDNA libraries, which carried sample barcodes and UMIs. Via MiXCR, TCRdb re-called the 5' RACE reads, giving one row per CDR3 protein. The repertoire holds 300,000 to 400,000 distinct CDR3 sequences, with 15% to 20% as singletons. The sequenced sample consisted of PBMCs or a T cell subset sorted from them (not recorded which). V is TRBV27 and J is TRBJ2-3; D may be TRBD1 or TRBD2 (6 bases each). This sequence originates from a man between 18 and 35 years old who had mild COVID-19 (a few samples of this study predate the infection). Cell type and time point are not known. In nucleotides, the CDR3 is TGTGCCAGCAGTTTGGGGGGCGGGGATCGGGTTACGCAGTATTTT. Its translation: CASSLGGGDRVTQYF.